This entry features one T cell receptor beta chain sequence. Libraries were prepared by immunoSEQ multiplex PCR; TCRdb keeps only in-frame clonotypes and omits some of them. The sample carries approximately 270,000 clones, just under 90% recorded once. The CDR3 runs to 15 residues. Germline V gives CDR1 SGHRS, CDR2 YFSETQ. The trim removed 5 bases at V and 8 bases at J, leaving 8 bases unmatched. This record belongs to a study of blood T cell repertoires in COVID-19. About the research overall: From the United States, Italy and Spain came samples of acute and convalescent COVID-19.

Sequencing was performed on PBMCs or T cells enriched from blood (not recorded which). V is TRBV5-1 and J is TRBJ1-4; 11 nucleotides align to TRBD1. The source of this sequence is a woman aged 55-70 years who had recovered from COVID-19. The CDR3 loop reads CASRPGQGGGEKLFF. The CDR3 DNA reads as TGCGCCAGCAGACCGGGACAGGGGGGTGGAGAAAAACTGTTTTTT.